This T cell receptor (beta chain) is from a study of blood T cells in healthy people across ages. Researchers report isolating at least 6.5 million PBMCs per sample. PCR was performed a second time for roughly 7 to 12 cycles using a sample-barcoded 5' primer and a J-beta primer mix. Each CDR3 protein gets one entry after TCRdb re-called the 5' RACE reads with MiXCR. The repertoire consists of approximately 900,000 distinct CDR3 sequences, with just under 30% occurring once and the leading ten covering roughly 10%. The ends lost 8 bases at V and 4 bases at J; junction bases unmatched: 3. Germline CDR1 and CDR2: MNHEY and SMNVEV (reference sequence). This CDR3 has 13 residues. These data are also associated with another study on T cells of mothers and their children. Per that study: A few healthy Caucasian mothers served as donors, and their six children did as well.

The sequencing sample was made of blood. This receptor was taken from a woman between 40 and 55 years old in good health. The chain uses TRBV27 and TRBJ2-1; 9 bases align to TRBD2. The CDR3 region is CASLSGGYNEQFF. CDR3 nucleotides: TGTGCCAGCCTTAGCGGGGGTTACAATGAGCAGTTCTTC.